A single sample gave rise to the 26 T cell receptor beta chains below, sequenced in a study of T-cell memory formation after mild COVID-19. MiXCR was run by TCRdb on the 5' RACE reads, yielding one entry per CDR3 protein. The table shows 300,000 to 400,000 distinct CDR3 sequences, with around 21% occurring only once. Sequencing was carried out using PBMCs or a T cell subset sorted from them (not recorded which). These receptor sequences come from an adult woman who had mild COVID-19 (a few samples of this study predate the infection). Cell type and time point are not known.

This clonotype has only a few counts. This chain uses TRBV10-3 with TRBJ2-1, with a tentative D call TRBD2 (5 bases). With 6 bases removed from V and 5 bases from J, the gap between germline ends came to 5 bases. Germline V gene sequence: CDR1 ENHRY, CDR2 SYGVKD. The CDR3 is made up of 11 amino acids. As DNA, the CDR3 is TGTGCCATCAGGCGGGACAATGAGCAGTTCTTC. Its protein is CAIRRDNEQFF.

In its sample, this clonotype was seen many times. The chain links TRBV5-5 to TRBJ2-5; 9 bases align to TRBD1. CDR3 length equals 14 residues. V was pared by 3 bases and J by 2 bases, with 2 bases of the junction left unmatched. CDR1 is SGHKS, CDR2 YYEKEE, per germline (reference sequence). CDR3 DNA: TGTGCCAGCAGCTCCGGACAGGGGCAAGAGACCCAGTACTTC. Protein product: CASSSGQGQETQYF.

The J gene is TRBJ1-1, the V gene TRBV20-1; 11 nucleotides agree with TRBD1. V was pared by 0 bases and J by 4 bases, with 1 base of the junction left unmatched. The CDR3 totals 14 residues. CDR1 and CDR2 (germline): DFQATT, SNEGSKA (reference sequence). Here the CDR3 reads CSAREGTGGTEAFF. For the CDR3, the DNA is TGCAGTGCTAGAGAGGGGACAGGGGGCACTGAAGCTTTCTTT.

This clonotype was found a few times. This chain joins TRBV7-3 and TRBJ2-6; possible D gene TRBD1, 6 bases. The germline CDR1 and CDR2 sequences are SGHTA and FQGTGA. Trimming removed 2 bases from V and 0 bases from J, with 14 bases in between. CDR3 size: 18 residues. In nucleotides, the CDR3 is TGTGCCAGCAGCTTAGACAGGACAGTCTTCTCTGGGGCCAACGTCCTGACTTTC. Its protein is CASSLDRTVFSGANVLTF.

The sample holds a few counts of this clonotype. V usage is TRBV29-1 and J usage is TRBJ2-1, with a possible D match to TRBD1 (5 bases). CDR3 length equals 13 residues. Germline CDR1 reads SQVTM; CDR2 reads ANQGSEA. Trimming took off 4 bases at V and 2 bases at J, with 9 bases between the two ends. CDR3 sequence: CSVGQLAYNEQFF. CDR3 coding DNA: TGCAGCGTTGGACAGTTAGCCTACAATGAGCAGTTCTTC.

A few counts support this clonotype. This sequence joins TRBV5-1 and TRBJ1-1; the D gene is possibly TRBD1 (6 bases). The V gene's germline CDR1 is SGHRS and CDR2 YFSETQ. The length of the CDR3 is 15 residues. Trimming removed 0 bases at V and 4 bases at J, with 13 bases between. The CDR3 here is CASSLGGAGSTEAFF. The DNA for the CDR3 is TGCGCCAGCAGCTTGGGGGGGGCGGGTAGCACTGAAGCTTTCTTT.

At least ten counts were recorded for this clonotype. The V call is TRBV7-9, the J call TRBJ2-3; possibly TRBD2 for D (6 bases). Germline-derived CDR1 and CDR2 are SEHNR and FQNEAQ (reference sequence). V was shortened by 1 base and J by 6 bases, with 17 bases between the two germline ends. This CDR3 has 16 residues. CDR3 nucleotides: TGTGCCAGCAGCTTAGTCGGTAGCGGCTTAGGGGATACGCAGTATTTT. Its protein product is CASSLVGSGLGDTQYF.

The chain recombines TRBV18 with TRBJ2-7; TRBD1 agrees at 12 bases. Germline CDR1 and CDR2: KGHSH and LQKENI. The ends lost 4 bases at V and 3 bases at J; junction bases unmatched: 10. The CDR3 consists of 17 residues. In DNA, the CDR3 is TGTGCCAGCTCACGCGAGCTCGGGACAGGGGGCGGCTACGAGCAGTACTTC. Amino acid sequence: CASSRELGTGGGYEQYF.

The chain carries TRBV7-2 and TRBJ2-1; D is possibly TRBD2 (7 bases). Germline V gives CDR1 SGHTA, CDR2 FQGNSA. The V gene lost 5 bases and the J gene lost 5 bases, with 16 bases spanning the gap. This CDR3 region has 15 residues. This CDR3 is CASSAQWEGDNEQFF. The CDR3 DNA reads TGTGCCAGCAGCGCCCAATGGGAGGGGGACAATGAGCAGTTCTTC.

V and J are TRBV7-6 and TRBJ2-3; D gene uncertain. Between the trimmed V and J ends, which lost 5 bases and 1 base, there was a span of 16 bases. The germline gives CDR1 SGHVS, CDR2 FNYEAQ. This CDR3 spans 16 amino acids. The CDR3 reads CASSQTRLSGTDTQYF. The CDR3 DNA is TGTGCCAGCAGCCAGACTCGTCTTTCGGGCACAGATACGCAGTATTTT.

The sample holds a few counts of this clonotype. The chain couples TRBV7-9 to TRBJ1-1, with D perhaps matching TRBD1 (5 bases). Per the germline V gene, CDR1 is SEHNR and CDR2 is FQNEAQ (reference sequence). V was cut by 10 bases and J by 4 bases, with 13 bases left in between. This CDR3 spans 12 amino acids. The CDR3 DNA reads TGTGCCACCACGGGGCAGGGCACTGAAGCTTTCTTT. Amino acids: CATTGQGTEAFF.

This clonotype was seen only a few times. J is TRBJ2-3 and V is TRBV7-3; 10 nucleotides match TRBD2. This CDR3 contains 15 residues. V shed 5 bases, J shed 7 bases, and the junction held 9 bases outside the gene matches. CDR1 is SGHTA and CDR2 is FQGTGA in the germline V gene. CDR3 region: CASSGGLADPNTQYF. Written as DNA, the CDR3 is TGTGCCAGCAGCGGCGGACTAGCGGACCCTAATACGCAGTATTTT. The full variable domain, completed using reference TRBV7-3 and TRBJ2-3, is GAGVSQTPSNKVTEKGKYVELRCDPISGHTALYWYRQSLGQGPEFLIYFQGTGAADDSGLPNDRFFAVRPEGSVSTLKIQRTERGDSAVYLCASSGGLADPNTQYFGPGTRLTVL.

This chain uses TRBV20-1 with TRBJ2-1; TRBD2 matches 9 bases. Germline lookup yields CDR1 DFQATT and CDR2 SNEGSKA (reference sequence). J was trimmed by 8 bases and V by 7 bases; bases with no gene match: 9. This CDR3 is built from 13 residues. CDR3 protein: CSVWVAGDYEQFF. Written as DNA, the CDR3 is TGCAGTGTTTGGGTAGCGGGAGACTATGAGCAGTTCTTC.

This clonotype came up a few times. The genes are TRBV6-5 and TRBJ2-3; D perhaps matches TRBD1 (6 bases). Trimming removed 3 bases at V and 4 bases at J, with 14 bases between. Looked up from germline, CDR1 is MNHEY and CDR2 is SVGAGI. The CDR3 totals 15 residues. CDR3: CASSYPGKGADTQYF. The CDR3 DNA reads TGTGCCAGCAGTTATCCGGGAAAGGGGGCAGATACGCAGTATTTT.

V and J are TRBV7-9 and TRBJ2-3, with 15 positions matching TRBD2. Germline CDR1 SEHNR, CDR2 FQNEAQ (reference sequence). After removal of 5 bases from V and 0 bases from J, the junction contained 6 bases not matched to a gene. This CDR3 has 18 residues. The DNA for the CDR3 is TGTGCCAGCAGCGCCGGACTAGCGGGGGGGAGAAGCACAGATACGCAGTATTTT. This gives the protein CASSAGLAGGRSTDTQYF. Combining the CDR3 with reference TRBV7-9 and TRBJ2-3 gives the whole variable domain DTGVSQNPRHKITKRGQNVTFRCDPISEHNRLYWYRQTLGQGPEFLTYFQNEAQLEKSRLLSDRFSAERPKGSFSTLEIQRTEQGDSAMYLCASSAGLAGGRSTDTQYFGPGTRLTVL.

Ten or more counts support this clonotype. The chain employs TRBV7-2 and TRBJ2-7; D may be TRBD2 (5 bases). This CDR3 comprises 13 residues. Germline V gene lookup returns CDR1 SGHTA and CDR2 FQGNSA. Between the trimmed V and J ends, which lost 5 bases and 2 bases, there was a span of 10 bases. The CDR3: CASSKTTPYEQYF. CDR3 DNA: TGTGCCAGCAGCAAGACTACCCCCTACGAGCAGTACTTC.

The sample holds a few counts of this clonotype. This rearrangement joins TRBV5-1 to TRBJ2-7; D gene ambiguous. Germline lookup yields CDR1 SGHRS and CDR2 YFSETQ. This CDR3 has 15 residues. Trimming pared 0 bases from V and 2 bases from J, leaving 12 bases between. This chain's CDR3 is CASSLAGTVTYEQYF. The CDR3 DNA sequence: TGCGCCAGCAGCTTGGCCGGTACAGTAACCTACGAGCAGTACTTC.

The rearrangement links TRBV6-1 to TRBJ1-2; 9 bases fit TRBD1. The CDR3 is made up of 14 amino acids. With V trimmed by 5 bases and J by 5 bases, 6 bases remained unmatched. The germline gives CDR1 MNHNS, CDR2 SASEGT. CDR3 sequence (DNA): TGTGCCAGCAGTAGACAGGGGGTCTATTATGGCTACACCTTC. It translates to CASSRQGVYYGYTF.

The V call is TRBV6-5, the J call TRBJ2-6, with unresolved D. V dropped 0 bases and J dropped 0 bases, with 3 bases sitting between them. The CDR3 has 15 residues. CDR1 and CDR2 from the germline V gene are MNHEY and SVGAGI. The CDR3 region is CASSYSHSGANVLTF. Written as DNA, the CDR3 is TGTGCCAGCAGTTACTCCCACTCTGGGGCCAACGTCCTGACTTTC.

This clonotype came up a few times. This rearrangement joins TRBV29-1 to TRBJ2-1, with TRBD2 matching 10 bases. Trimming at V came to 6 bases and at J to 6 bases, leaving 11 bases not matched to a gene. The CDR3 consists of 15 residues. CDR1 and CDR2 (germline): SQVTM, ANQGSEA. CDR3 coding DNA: TGCAGCGTAGTAAGGGTAGCGGGAGGTGTCAATGAGCAGTTCTTC. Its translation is CSVVRVAGGVNEQFF.

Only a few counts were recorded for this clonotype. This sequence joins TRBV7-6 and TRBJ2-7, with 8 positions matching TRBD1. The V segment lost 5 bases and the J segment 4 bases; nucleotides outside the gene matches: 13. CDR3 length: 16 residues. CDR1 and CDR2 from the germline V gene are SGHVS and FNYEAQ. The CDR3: CASSPYTGQDLYEQYF. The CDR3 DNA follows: TGTGCCAGCAGCCCCTACACGGGACAGGACCTATACGAGCAGTACTTC.

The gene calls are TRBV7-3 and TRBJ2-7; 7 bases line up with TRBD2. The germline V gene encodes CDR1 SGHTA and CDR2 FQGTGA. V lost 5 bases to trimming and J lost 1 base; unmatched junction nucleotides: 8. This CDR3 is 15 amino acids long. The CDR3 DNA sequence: TGTGCCAGCAGCCCCGGGGGGACTACGTCCTACGAGCAGTACTTC. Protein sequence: CASSPGGTTSYEQYF.

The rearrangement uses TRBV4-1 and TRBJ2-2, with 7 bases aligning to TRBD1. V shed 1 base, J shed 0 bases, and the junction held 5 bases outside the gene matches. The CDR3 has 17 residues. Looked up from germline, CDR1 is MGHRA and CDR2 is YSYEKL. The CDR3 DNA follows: TGCGCCAGCAGCCAAGGTCGGGGACAGACGAACACCGGGGAGCTGTTTTTT. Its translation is CASSQGRGQTNTGELFF.

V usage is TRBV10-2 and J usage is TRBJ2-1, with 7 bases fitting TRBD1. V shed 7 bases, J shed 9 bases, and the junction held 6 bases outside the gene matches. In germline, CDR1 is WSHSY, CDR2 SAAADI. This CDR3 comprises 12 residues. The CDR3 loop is CASTDRAAEQFF. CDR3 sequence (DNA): TGCGCCAGCACTGACAGGGCGGCTGAGCAGTTCTTC.

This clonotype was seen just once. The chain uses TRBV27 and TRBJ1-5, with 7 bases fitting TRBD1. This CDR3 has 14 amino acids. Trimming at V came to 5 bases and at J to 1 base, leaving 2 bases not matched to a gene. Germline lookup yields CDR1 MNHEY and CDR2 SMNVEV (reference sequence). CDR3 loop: CASSETGSNQPQHF. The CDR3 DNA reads TGTGCCAGCAGTGAGACAGGGAGCAATCAGCCCCAGCATTTT.

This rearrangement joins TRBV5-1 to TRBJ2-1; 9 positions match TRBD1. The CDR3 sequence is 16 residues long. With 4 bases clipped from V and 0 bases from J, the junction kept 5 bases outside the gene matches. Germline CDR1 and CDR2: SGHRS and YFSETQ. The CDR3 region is CASSLQGQGSYNEQFF. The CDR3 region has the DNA TGCGCCAGCAGCCTCCAGGGACAGGGCTCCTACAATGAGCAGTTCTTC. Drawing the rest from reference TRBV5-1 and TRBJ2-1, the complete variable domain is KAGVTQTPRYLIKTRGQQVTLSCSPISGHRSVSWYQQTPGQGLQFLFEYFSETQRNKGNFPGRFSGRQFSNSRSEMNVSTLELGDSALYLCASSLQGQGSYNEQFFGPGTRLTVL.